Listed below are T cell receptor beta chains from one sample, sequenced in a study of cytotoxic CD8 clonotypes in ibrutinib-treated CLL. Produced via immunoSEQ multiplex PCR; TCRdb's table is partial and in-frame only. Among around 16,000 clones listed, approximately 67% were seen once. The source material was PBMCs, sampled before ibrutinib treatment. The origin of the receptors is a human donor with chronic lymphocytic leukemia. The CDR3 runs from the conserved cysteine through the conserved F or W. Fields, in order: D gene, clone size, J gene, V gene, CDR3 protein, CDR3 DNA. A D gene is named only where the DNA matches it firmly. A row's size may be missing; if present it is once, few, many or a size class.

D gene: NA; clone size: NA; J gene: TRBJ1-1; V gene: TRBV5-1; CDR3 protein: CASSSSGFTEAFF; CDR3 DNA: TGCGCCAGCAGCTCCTCGGGGTTCACTGAAGCTTTCTTT
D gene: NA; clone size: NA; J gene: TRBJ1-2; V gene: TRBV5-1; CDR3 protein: CASSPTANYGYTF; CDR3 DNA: TGCGCCAGCAGCCCGACCGCAAACTATGGCTACACCTTC
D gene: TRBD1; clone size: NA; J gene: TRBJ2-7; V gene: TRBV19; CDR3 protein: CASSMGTGGYEQYF; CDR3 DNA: TGTGCCAGTAGTATGGGGACAGGGGGCTACGAGCAGTACTTC
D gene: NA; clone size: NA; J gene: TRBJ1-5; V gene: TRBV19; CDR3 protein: CASSPVGEFQPQHF; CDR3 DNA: TGTGCCAGTAGCCCAGTGGGGGAATTCCAGCCCCAGCATTTT
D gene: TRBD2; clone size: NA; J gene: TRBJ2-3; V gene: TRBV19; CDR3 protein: CASSIYRGGTDTQYF; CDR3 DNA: TGTGCCAGTAGTATTTACCGGGGGGGCACAGATACGCAGTATTTT
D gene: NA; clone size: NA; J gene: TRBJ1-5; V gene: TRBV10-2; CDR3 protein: CASSENFGGGAWQPQHF; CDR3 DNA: TGCGCCAGCAGTGAGAACTTCGGGGGGGGCGCATGGCAGCCCCAGCATTTT
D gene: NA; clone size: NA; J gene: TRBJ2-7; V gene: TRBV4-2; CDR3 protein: CASSQEYEQYF; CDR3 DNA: TGTGCCAGCAGCCAAGAATACGAGCAGTACTTC
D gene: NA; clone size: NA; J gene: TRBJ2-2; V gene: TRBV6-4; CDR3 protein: CASSDDQAGELFF; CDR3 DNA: TGTGCCAGCAGTGACGACCAAGCCGGGGAGCTGTTTTTT
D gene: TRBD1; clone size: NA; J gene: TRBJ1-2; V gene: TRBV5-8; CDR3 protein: CASSLGDRGGYTF; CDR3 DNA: TGTGCCAGCAGCTTGGGGGACAGAGGAGGCTACACCTTC
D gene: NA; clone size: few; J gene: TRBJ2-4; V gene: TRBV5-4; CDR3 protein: CASSLAGEIAKNIQYF; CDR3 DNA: TGTGCCAGCAGCTTGGCCGGGGAGATAGCCAAAAACATTCAGTACTTC
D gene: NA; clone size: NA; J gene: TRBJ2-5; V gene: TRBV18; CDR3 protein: CASSPQGLSQETQYF; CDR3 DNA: TGTGCCAGCTCACCACAAGGACTTTCCCAAGAGACCCAGTACTTC
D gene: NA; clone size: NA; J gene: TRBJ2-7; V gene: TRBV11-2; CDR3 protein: CASSILVGITYEQYF; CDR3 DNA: TGTGCCAGCAGCATTCTGGTGGGGATCACTTACGAGCAGTACTTC
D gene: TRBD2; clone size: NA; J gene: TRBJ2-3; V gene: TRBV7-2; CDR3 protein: CASSPNRGGQGDTQYF; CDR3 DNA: TGTGCCAGCAGCCCGAACCGGGGGGGCCAAGGAGATACGCAGTATTTT
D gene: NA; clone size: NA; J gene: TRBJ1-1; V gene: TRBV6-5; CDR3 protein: CASSPGGSLYVAAFF; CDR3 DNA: TGTGCCAGTTCCCCTGGAGGAAGCCTCTACGTAGCCGCTTTCTTT
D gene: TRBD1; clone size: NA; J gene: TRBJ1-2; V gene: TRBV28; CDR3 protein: CASTRTGKVGYTF; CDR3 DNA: TGTGCCAGTACTCGGACAGGGAAGGTTGGCTACACCTTC
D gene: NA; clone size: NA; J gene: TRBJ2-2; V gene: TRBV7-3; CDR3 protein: CASSLLVGNTGELFF; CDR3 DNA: TGTGCCAGCAGCTTGTTGGTGGGGAACACCGGGGAGCTGTTTTTT
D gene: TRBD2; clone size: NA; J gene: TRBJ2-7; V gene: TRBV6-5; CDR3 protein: CASTVGRGPYEQYF; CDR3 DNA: TGTGCCAGCACCGTGGGGAGGGGACCCTACGAGCAGTACTTC
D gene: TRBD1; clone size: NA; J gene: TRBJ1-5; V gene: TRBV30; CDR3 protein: CAWSYDRGSQPQHF; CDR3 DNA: TGTGCCTGGAGTTATGACAGGGGCAGTCAGCCCCAGCATTTT
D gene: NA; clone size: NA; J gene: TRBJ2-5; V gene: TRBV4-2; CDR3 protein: CASSQDSSQETQYF; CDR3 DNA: TGTGCCAGCAGCCAAGATAGCTCCCAAGAGACCCAGTACTTC
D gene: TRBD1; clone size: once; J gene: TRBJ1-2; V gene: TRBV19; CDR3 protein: CASSIGRQGAYYGYTF; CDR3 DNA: TGTGCCAGTAGTATAGGCCGACAGGGGGCTTACTATGGCTACACCTTC
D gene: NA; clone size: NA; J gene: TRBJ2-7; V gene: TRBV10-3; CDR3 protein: CAITDSSYEQYF; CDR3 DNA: TGTGCCATCACGGACAGCTCCTACGAGCAGTACTTC
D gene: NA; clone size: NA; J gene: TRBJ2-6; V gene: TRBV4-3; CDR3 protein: CASSQDQGTNVLTF; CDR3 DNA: TGCGCCAGCAGCCAAGATCAGGGAACCAACGTCCTGACTTTC
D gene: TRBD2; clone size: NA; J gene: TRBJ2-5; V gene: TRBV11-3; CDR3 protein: CASSLLGTSGGQETQYF; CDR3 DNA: TGTGCCAGCAGCTTACTTGGGACTAGCGGGGGCCAAGAGACCCAGTACTTC
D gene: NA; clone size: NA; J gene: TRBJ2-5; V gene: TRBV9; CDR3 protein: CASSSGFETQYF; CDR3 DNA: TGTGCCAGCAGCTCGGGGTTCGAGACCCAGTACTTC
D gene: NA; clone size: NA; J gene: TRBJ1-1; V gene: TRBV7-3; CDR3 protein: CASSPLTEHTEAFF; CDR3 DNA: TGTGCCAGCAGCCCTTTGACAGAACACACTGAAGCTTTCTTT
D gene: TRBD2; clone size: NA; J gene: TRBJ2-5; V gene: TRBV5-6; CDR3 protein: CASSEGLALKTQYF; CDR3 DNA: TGTGCCAGCAGCGAGGGACTAGCGCTGAAGACCCAGTACTTC
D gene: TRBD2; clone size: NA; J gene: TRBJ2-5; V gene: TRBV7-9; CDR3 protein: CASSPSLAGASLQETQYF; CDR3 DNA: TGTGCCAGCAGCCCTAGTCTAGCGGGGGCCTCACTCCAAGAGACCCAGTACTTC
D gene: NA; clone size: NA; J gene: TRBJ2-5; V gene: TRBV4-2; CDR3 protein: CASSQDTNQETQYF; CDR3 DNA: TGTGCCAGCAGCCAAGATACTAACCAAGAGACCCAGTACTTC
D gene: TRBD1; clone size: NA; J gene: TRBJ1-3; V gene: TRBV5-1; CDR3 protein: CASSRGTGAGNTIYF; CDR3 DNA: TGCGCCAGCAGCCGGGGAACAGGGGCTGGAAACACCATATATTTT
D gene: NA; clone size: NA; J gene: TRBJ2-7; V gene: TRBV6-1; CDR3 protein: CASIRDRLGGEQYF; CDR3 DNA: TGTGCCAGCATTAGGGACCGCCTCGGAGGCGAGCAGTACTTC
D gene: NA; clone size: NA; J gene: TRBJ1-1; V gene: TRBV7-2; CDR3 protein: CASSLDPGASEAFF; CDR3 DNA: TGTGCCAGCAGCTTAGATCCCGGGGCAAGTGAAGCTTTCTTT
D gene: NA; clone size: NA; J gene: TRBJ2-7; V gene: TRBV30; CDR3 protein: CAWSFDLEPGEQYF; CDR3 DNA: TGTGCCTGGAGTTTCGACTTGGAACCCGGCGAGCAGTACTTC
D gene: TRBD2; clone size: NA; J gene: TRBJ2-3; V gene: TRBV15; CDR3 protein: CATSRDSGGLTDTQYF; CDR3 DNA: TGTGCCACCAGCAGAGATAGCGGGGGCCTTACAGATACGCAGTATTTT
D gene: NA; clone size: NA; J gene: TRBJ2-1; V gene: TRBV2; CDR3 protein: CASSESEQFF; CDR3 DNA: TGTGCCAGCAGTGAATCCGAGCAGTTCTTC
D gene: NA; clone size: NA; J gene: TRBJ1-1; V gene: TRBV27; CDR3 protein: CASEGNRNTEAFF; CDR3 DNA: TGTGCCAGCGAGGGTAATAGGAACACTGAAGCTTTCTTT
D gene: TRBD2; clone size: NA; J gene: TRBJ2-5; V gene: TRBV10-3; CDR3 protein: CAISGGGETQYF; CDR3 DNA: TGTGCCATCAGTGGGGGGGGAGAGACCCAGTACTTC
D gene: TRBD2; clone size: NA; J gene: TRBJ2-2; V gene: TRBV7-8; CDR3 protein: CASSQGGQGELFF; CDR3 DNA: TGTGCCAGCAGCCAGGGAGGGCAGGGGGAGCTGTTTTTT
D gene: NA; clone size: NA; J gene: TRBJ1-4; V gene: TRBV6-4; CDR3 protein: CASSEGFGRGGEKLFF; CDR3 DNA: TGTGCCAGCAGTGAAGGGTTTGGCAGGGGAGGCGAAAAACTGTTTTTT
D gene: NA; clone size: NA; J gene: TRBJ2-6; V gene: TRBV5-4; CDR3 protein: CASNNRDSGANVLTF; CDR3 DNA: TGTGCCAGCAACAACAGGGATTCTGGGGCCAACGTCCTGACTTTC
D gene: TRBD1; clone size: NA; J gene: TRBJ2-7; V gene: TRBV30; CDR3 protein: CAWKGQGSSYRYEQYF; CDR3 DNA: TGTGCCTGGAAGGGACAGGGATCGTCTTACCGCTACGAGCAGTACTTC
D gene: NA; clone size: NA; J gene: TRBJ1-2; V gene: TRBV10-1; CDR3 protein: CASSDGYGYTF; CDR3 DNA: TGCGCCAGCAGTGACGGTTATGGCTACACCTTC